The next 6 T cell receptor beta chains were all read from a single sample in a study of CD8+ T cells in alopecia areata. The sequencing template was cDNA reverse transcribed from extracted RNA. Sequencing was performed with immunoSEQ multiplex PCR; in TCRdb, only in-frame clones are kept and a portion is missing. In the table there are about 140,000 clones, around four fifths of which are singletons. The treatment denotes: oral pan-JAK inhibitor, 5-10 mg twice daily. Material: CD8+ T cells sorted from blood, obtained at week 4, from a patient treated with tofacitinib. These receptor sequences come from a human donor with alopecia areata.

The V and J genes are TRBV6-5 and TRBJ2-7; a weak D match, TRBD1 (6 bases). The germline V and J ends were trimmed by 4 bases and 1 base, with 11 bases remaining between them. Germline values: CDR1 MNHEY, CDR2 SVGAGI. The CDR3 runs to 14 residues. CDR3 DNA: TGTGCCAGCAGTTCCGGGACACTGTCCTACGAGCAGTACTTC. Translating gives CASSSGTLSYEQYF.

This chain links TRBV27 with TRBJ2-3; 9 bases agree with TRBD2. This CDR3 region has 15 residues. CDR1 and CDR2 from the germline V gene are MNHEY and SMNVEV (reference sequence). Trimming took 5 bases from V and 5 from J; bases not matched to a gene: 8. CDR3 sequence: CASSDGGGAGDTQYF. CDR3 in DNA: TGTGCCAGCAGTGATGGCGGGGGGGCAGGAGATACGCAGTATTTT.

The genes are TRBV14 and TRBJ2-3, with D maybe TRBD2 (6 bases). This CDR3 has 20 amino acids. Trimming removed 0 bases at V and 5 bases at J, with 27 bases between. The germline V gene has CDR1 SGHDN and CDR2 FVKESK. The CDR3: CASSQERYSGPARPLDTQYF. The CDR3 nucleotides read TGTGCCAGCAGCCAAGAGAGGTACAGCGGGCCAGCGAGACCACTAGATACGCAGTATTTT.

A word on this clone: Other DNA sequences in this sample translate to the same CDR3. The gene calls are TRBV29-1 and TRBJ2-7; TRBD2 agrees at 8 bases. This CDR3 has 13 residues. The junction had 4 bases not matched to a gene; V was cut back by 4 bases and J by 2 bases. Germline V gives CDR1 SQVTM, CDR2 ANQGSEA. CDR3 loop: CSVGLAGTYEQYF. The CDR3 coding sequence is TGCAGCGTTGGGTTAGCGGGGACCTACGAGCAGTACTTC.

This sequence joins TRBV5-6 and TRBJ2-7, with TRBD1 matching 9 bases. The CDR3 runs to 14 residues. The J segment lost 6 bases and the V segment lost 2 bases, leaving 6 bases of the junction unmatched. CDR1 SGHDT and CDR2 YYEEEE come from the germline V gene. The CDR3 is CASSFGTGHVEQYF. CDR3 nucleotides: TGTGCCAGCAGCTTCGGGACAGGGCATGTCGAGCAGTACTTC.

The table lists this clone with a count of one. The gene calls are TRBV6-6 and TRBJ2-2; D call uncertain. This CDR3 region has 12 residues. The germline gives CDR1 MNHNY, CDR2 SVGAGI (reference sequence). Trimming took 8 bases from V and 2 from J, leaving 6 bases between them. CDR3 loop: CASGPNTGELFF. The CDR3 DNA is TGTGCCAGCGGACCAAACACCGGGGAGCTGTTTTTT.